This record concerns one TCR beta chain sequence. Germline lookup yields CDR1 SGHVS and CDR2 FQNEAQ. V shed 5 bases and J 7 bases; nucleotides not matched to a gene: 8. The CDR3 spans 15 residues. These data belong to a study of T cell changes during pregnancy in multiple sclerosis. TCRdb's copy holds only in-frame clones and misses some; the assay was immunoSEQ multiplex PCR. The sample shows tens of thousands of clones, 91% of them seen only once. The chain joins TRBV7-8 to TRBJ2-4; 10 nucleotides match TRBD1. The material was CD4+ T cells from peripheral blood mononuclear cells, obtained in the third trimester of pregnancy. The clonotype originates from a female donor in good health, enrolled as a control in a pregnancy study. CDR3 sequence: CASSPGTGARNIQYF. As DNA, the CDR3 is TGTGCCAGCAGCCCCGGGACAGGGGCACGGAACATTCAGTACTTC.